Listed here are 5 T cell receptor beta chains from one sample, sequenced in a study of T-cell memory formation after mild COVID-19. TCRdb independently ran MiXCR on the 5' RACE reads; one entry per CDR3 protein. Seen here are 530,000 or so distinct CDR3 sequences, around a sixth observed once, and the top ten hold around 7.8%. Source material: PBMCs or a T cell subset sorted from them (not recorded which). The receptors derive from an adult woman who had mild COVID-19 (a few samples of this study predate the infection). Cell type and time point are not known.

This clonotype was seen a handful of times. The CDR3 region is CASSYSARGEETQYF. Here the CDR3 DNA reads TGTGCCAGCAGTTACTCAGCCAGGGGTGAAGAGACCCAGTACTTC. This chain connects TRBV6-5 to TRBJ2-5; maybe TRBD1 (6 bases). Germline V gene sequence: CDR1 MNHEY, CDR2 SVGAGI. V gave up 0 bases and J gave up 3 bases, with 11 bases separating them. This CDR3 comprises 15 residues.

V is TRBV20-1 and J is TRBJ2-1; 7 nucleotides line up with TRBD1. Germline V gives CDR1 DFQATT, CDR2 SNEGSKA (reference sequence). With 7 bases clipped from V and 5 bases from J, the junction kept 8 bases outside the gene matches. This CDR3 contains 13 residues. CDR3 in amino acids: CSVPRGPNNEQFF. The CDR3 region has the DNA TGCAGTGTTCCGAGGGGGCCCAACAATGAGCAGTTCTTC.

This clonotype came up a few times. The V call is TRBV4-1, the J call TRBJ1-1; D gene uncertain. The germline CDR1 and CDR2 sequences are MGHRA and YSYEKL. The CDR3 is 16 amino acids. Trimming removed 4 bases at V and 1 base at J, with 16 bases between. CDR3 sequence: CASSLRVGSANTEAFF. CDR3 DNA sequence: TGCGCCAGCAGCCTACGAGTCGGTTCAGCGAACACTGAAGCTTTCTTT.

This clonotype was observed a few times. This chain joins TRBV7-9 and TRBJ2-5; 9 bases match TRBD1. The V and J ends lost 4 bases and 1 base, in that order; junction bases with no gene match: 7. CDR1 is SEHNR and CDR2 is FQNEAQ in the germline V gene (reference sequence). The CDR3 length is 16 residues. The CDR3 spells CASSYRGRMLQETQYF. For the CDR3, the DNA is TGTGCCAGCAGCTACAGGGGGCGGATGCTCCAAGAGACCCAGTACTTC. Using reference TRBV7-9 and TRBJ2-5 for the parts outside the CDR3, the full variable domain is DTGVSQNPRHKITKRGQNVTFRCDPISEHNRLYWYRQTLGQGPEFLTYFQNEAQLEKSRLLSDRFSAERPKGSFSTLEIQRTEQGDSAMYLCASSYRGRMLQETQYFGPGTRLLVL.

This clonotype appeared a few times. The rearrangement links TRBV12-3 or TRBV12-4 to TRBJ1-5, with 7 nucleotides matching TRBD1. This CDR3 is 15 amino acids long. V was pared by 4 bases and J by 6 bases, with 9 bases of the junction left unmatched. Written as DNA, the CDR3 is TGTGCCAGCAGTTCCAACAGGGGTGCCGTTCAGCCCCAGCATTTT. Its protein product is CASSSNRGAVQPQHF.